This T cell receptor beta chain was sequenced during a study of shared clonotypes between healthy human individuals. Study details: Sampling drew on donors who were a couple of women and three men aged 18 to 49. The plates for each donor numbered three CD4 naive, three CD4 memory, two CD8 naive and one CD8 memory.

Trimming stripped 5 bases from V and 4 bases from J, with 18 bases between. The CDR3 has 15 amino acids. Germline V gene sequence: CDR1 MNHEY, CDR2 SMNVEV (reference sequence). As defined, naive CD8 cells were CD45RO-negative and positively selected for CCR7, with terminally differentiated effector memory CD45RA+ cells excluded. This was a deep-level run. As handled by the study authors: From ImmunoSEQ came sequences covering only the junction and carrying no quality scores, so filtering differed. Libraries were prepared by immunoSEQ multiplex PCR; TCRdb keeps only in-frame clonotypes and omits some of them. D and trimming were read from the DNA, whereas the V and J calls and clone size are those reported in that table. This sample has around 560,000 clones, with around 95% found just once.

This receptor was obtained from a woman aged 25 to 39 in good health. J is TRBJ2-7 and V is TRBV27; no clear D gene. Sequenced: naive CD8+ T cells sorted from blood. In DNA, the CDR3 is TGTGCCAGCAGTCTGACATCCCATCGGGCGTACGAGCAGTACTTC. Protein: CASSLTSHRAYEQYF.